This T cell receptor (beta chain) originates from a study of graft-versus-host responses after intestinal transplantation. Study as a whole: Each recipient received a multivisceral, liver-intestinal, or isolated intestinal graft. The whole recipient group had anti-thymocyte globulin induction followed by tacrolimus and steroids for roughly three years.

Study-wide results and limits: Some patients had graft-donor T cell macrochimerism. In their allografts, the ratios of graft-versus-host to host-versus-graft T cell clones were high.

A remark on this clone: The target antigen is unknown.

This CDR3 contains 15 residues. The V and J ends lost 3 bases and 7 bases, in that order; junction bases with no gene match: 7. Germline V gene lookup returns CDR1 SGHNT and CDR2 YYREEE (reference sequence). Assay used: immunoSEQ multiplex PCR; TCRdb lists only in-frame clones, some missing. There are around 71,000 clones in the sample; 94% occur only once, and less than 0.55% lies in the top ten. The sequence came from a human donor who received an intestinal transplant. Sample: unstimulated CD8+ T cells sorted from spleen or lymph node cells, taken before intestinal transplant. The chain joins TRBV5-4 to TRBJ2-2, with 9 positions matching TRBD2. For the CDR3, the DNA is TGTGCCAGCAGCTCTAGCGGGGAGGAAGGCGGGGAGCTGTTTTTT. Amino acids: CASSSSGEEGGELFF.